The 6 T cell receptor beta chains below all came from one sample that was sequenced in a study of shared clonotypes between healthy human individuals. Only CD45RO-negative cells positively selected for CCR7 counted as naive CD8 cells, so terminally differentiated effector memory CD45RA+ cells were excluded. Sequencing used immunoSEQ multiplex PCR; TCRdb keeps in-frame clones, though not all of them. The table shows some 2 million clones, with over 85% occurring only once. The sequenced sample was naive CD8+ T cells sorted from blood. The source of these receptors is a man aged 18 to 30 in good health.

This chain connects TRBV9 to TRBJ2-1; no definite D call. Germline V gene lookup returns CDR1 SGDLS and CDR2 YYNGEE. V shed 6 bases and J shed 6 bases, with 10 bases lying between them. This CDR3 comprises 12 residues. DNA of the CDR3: TGTGCCAGCAACTTGGGCGGCAATGAGCAGTTCTTC. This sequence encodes CASNLGGNEQFF.

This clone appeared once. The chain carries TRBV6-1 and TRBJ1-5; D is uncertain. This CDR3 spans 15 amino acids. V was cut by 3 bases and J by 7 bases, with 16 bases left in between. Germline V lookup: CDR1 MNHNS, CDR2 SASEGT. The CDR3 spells CASSELTGNPQPQHF. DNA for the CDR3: TGTGCCAGCAGTGAGTTGACGGGGAACCCCCAGCCCCAGCATTTT.

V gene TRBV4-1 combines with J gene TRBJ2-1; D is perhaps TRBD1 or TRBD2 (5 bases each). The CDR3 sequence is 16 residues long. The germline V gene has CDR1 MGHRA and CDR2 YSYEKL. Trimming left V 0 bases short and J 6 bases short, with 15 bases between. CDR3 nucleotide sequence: TGCGCCAGCAGCCAAGAGGATGCAGGGACCCTCAATGAGCAGTTCTTC. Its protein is CASSQEDAGTLNEQFF.

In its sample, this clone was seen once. CDR3 coding DNA: TGTGCCAGCACCTCTCCCGGGACTAGCTACGAGCAGTACTTC. Protein sequence: CASTSPGTSYEQYF. This chain joins TRBV2 and TRBJ2-7; 8 nucleotides line up with TRBD2. Germline trimming cut 7 bases from V and 3 bases from J; bases unmatched to any gene: 8. Germline CDR1 is SNHLY and CDR2 is FYNNEI. The CDR3 consists of 14 residues. Looking up the rest from reference TRBV2 and TRBJ2-7 gives the full variable domain: EPEVTQTPSHQVTQMGQEVILRCVPISNHLYFYWYRQILGQKVEFLVSFYNNEISEKSEIFDDQFSVERPDGSNFTLKIRSTKLEDSAMYFCASTSPGTSYEQYFGPGTRLTVT.

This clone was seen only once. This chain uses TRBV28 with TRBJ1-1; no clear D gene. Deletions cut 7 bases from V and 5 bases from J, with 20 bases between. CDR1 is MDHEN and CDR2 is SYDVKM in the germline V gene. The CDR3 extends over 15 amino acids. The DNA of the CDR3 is TGTGCCAGCACCTTGACCGGGGTAAGGGCTACTGAAGCTTTCTTT. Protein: CASTLTGVRATEAFF.

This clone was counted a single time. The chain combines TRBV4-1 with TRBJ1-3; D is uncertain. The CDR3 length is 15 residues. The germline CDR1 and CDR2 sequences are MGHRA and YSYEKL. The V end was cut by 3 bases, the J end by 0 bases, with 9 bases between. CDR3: CASSQSAVSGNTIYF. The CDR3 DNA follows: TGCGCCAGCAGCCAGTCGGCAGTCTCTGGAAACACCATATATTTT.